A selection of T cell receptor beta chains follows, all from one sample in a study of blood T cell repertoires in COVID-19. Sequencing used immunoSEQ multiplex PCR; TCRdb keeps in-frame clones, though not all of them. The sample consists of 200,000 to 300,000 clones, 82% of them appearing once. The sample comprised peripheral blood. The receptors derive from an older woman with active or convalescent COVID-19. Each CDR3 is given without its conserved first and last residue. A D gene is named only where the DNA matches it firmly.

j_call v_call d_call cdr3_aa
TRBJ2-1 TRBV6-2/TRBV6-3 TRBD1 ASSHTDRGEF
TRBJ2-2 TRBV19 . ASNRFTGELF
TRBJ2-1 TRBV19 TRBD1 ASAAGQAYNEQF
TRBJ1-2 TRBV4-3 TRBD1 ASSQGTRTGQLGGYT
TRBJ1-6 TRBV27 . ASSLAPSGRDNSPLH
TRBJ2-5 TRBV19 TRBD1 ASRDRGSGTQY
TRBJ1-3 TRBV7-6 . ASSPTGRPYSGNTIY
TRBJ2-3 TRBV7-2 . ASSMGGLSTDTQY
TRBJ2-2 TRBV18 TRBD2 ASSPPWTSPGTGELF
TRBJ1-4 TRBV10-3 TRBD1 ATGGQGTGATNEKLF
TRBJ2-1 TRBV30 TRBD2 ACTLAGGRGEQF
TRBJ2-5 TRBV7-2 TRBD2 ASSTGTSGGQETQY
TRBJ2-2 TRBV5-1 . ASSLDFVGVPNTGELF
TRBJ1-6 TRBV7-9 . ASSFRGLNSPLH
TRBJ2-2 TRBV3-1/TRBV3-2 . ASSRRGAIGRTGELF
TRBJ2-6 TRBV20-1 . SASGQGPRSGANVLT
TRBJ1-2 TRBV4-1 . ASSQRALPIGYT
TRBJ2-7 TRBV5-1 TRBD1 ASSPNYGQGGEQY
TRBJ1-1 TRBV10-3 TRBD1 AISDGTGGGNTEAF
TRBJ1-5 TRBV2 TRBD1 ASSGLNRGLNQPQH
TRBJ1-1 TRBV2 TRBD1 ASGARGRNTEAF
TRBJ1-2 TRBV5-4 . ASSSRLGSRDGYT
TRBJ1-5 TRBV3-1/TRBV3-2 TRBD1 ASSLGQGNQPQH
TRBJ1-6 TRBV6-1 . ASSEAVRGSPLH
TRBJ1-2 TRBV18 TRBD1 ASSPVRDRNYGYT
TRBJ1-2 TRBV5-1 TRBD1 ASSLGQGYYGYT
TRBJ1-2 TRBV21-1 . ASSKITDRGGYGYT
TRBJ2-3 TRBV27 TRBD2 ASRPSGVTSTDTQY
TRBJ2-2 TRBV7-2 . ASSSTGGVTGELF
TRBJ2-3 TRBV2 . ASAVGAITDTQY
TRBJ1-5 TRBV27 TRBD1 ASKQQGEYSNQPQH
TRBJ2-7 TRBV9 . ASSESAGSRYEQY
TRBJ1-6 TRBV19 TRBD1 ASTRQTGPRSPLH
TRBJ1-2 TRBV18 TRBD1 ASSPPGGQGSNYGYT
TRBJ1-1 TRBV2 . ASSGWDTYMNTEAF
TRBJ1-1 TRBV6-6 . ASSRVGSTEAF
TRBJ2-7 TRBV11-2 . ASRPWSRAAGEQY
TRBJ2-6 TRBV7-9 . ASSLGGGLFFLT
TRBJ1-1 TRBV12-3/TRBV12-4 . ASSFGPRAF
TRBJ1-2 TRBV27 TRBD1 ASSSQSSGGYGYT
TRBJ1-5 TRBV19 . ASSRRQAGGQPQH
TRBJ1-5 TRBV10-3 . AISELGDSQPQH
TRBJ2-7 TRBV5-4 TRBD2 ASSLAKSGGAAYEQY
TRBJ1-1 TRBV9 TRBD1 ASSISGQPNTEAF
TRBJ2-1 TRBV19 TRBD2 ASRPIAGGTYNEQF
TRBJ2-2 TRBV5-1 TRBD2 ASSLDRGGENTGELF
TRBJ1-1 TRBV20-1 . SARGNTEAF
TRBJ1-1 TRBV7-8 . ASSLVAPPLPEAF